Sequencing of this T cell receptor beta chain was carried out in a study of OX40 agonist ivuxolimab in advanced cancers. Study-wide results and caveats: Clonal expansion among partial responders at 0.1-3.0 mg/kg ranked near the lowest.

Repertoires were generated with immunoSEQ multiplex PCR, while TCRdb's copy carries only in-frame clones and drops some. The sample consists of about 82,000 clones, just over 85% of them appearing once. Remarks on this clone: Its antigen is not identified.

Trimming shortened V by 0 bases and J by 3 bases, and 9 bases separated the two germline ends. The CDR3 loop spans 15 amino acids. Germline V CDR1 and CDR2: ENHRY, SYGVKD. This receptor was obtained from an adult with an advanced solid tumor such as melanoma, head and neck, liver or kidney cancer. The chain has TRBV10-3 and TRBJ2-1, with D unresolved. The sample was CD4+ or CD8+ T cells sorted from blood, taken in a trial of the OX40 agonist ivuxolimab. CDR3 coding DNA: TGTGCCATCAGTGAGTCGATAGGTAACTACAATGAGCAGTTCTTC. This gives the protein CAISESIGNYNEQFF.